This TCR beta chain was identified in a study of cytomegalovirus exposure and HLA in healthy donors (dated by TCRdb to about 2017). Regarding the research as a whole: According to an earlier analysis of a few hundred of the donors, roughly 180 million T cells yielded some 120 million unique TCR beta sequences and 276 Gb of sequence data. Roughly 300 gigabases of sequencing data and approximately 84 million unique TCR sequences were included in an early release covering several hundred HLA-typed donors. Among the approximately 400 genotyped donors, around 81% belonged to the genetic ancestry cluster associated with self-reported Caucasian donors. The study aimed to test whether signatures of past pathogen exposure could be identified by cataloging public T cell receptors. The T cell repertoires of 550 to 850 subjects were profiled by immunosequencing and related to cytomegalovirus serostatus. In addition to the first cohort of roughly 700 subjects, a separate validation cohort of under 150 different subjects was used. The study combined high-throughput TCR immunosequencing, statistical association of individual TCRs with disease status, and machine learning to predict cytomegalovirus infection status. A later analysis re-examined previously published TCR beta repertoires from several hundred donors and added high-resolution HLA genotyping to investigate patterns of TCR occurrence. Rather than drawing on any new phenotypic data, the later analysis identified candidate immune exposures from TCR beta sequences and the way those sequences occurred across donors. An earlier analysis of around 580 of the donors used high-throughput TCR beta sequencing to judge whether each TCR beta V gene segment behaved as functional or pseudogenic. Donor age, sex, ethnicity and CMV serostatus were compiled together with the repertoire data. A later genetic analysis took genome-wide SNP genotypes for about three fifths of the roughly 700 donors and used that subset as a discovery cohort. Every discovery cohort repertoire had been produced on one sequencing platform. Both class I and class II loci were covered by HLA typing, at four-digit resolution. The number of donors typed differed by locus, with about 629-630 for A, B, C, DRB1 and DQB1, roughly 520 for DQA1, about 610 for DPA1, and some 450 for DPB1. Five DR-DQ haplotypes were handled as single units for association and clustering because linkage in the cohort was strong. Across some 400 genotyped donors of the cohort, an average of approximately 240,000 unique TCR beta nucleotide sequences per donor were sequenced, and 15% to 20% of those sequences were non-productive.

Sequences KGHSH (CDR1) and LQKENI (CDR2) are obtained from the germline V gene. Counted from cysteine to phenylalanine, this CDR3 has 16 amino acids. Kept here is only the CDR3 DNA, which spans 48 bases and is read in frame from base 1. Trimming removed 6 bases from V and 4 bases from J; the gene matches leave 10 bases unexplained. Libraries were built with the immunoSEQ multiplex PCR assay. For the multiplex PCR, a mixture combining 60 forward primers for TCR Vbeta segments and 13 reverse primers for TCR Jbeta segments was used. The CDR3 region of rearranged TCR beta genes was amplified from genomic DNA by a multiplex PCR assay. The amplified TCR beta libraries were sequenced on the Illumina HiSeq System as 87-base-pair reads. In the authors' own workflow: A later analysis tallied 80 million to 95 million unique TCR beta chains across the 660 or so repertoires, and some 10 million of those chains were shared by two or more donors. A nearest-neighbor algorithm error-corrected the raw reads and collapsed the reads into unique sequences, merging closely related sequences to remove PCR and sequencing errors. Alignment of CDR3 sequences to IMGT reference sequences was used to assign V, D and J gene segments. Each retained sequence needed at least a six-nucleotide match to both a V gene segment and a J gene segment. A rearrangement counted as productive if the CDR3 had no stop codons and remained in frame with V and J, and every other rearrangement counted as non-productive. Following IMGT convention, CDR3 was defined as the stretch from the second conserved V-encoded cysteine up to the conserved J-encoded phenylalanine. The earlier analysis of about 610 of the donors excluded any sequence lacking an unambiguous match to a single V gene segment. An earlier analysis of 587 of the donors called V segments functional above 56.7% productive rearrangements and segregating when the between-donor standard deviation exceeded 5%. A statistical classification framework was built for diagnosing cytomegalovirus status from the catalog of TCR beta chain sequences. A later analysis assigned V and J genes by comparing TCR nucleotide sequences with IMGT/GENE-DB human TR gene sequences. The TCRdist pipeline was used in a later analysis to assign CDR3 sequences and most-parsimonious VDJ recombination scenarios. In a later analysis, each TCR beta chain was defined by its CDR3 amino acid sequence together with its V-gene family, and reads without a unique V-gene family were excluded. To address suspected cross-contamination and a sequencing artifact, a later analysis removed roughly 580 highly shared, low-generation-probability nucleotide sequences. In a later analysis, a clonal expansion index was calculated for each public chain from normalized within-repertoire ranks of inferred template counts. Generation probabilities in a later analysis came from a VDJ recombination model fitted to out-of-frame rearrangements, and those results were checked against IGoR. In a later analysis, hypergeometric tests were used to score TCR-TCR, TCR-HLA and TCR-CMV co-occurrence, with a repertoire-size bias correction applied to TCR pairs. False discovery rates were estimated in a later analysis by permuting HLA or CMV assignments 20 times. A later analysis grouped co-occurring TCRs with DBSCAN, adding TCRdist sequence similarity when clustering within HLA-allele-positive subsets. Repertoires with fewer than 30,000 or more than 120,000 public chains, plus five repertoires with anomalous nucleotide sharing, were excluded from co-occurrence clustering. In its TCRdb copy, this immuneACCESS table keeps in-frame sequences only and misses some clones. Where compared with another copy, unresolved V genes explain less than half of these, and the others have no known cause. Clonal size and the V and J genes are those of that table, whereas D and trimming came from the DNA. The table for this sample lists approximately 110,000 clones; around three quarters of them were counted only once. Together, the top ten hold around 3.5% of the sample.

The paper's findings and limits, for the study overall: In a later analysis, HLA-associated TCR beta chains showed more clonal expansion and lower generation probabilities than non-associated chains that were equally common. An association between a missense DCLRE1C variant and V-gene and J-gene trimming of TCR beta chains was found in a later genetic analysis and replicated in an independent cohort. In vitro tests confirmed that three of the cytomegalovirus-associated TCR beta chains recognize cytomegalovirus antigens. At a false discovery rate of 0.05, a later analysis linked fewer than 20,000 TCR beta sequences to specific HLA alleles. Compared with the roughly 670-donor mean, donors in an Asian-associated ancestry cluster had fewer N-insertions in productive TCRs, according to a later genetic analysis. Some 15 rarely observed V segments, including chromosome 9 orphons, were excluded from the earlier analysis of about 500 of the donors because counts were too low. A cluster of highly shared sequence variants was judged likely to be a technical artifact of the sequencing pipeline. In a later analysis, the rate of TCR association differed among HLA loci, with DRB1 alleles having the most associated TCRs and HLA-C alleles having the fewest. The classifier was reported to diagnose cytomegalovirus status with high specificity and sensitivity in both the original and validation cohorts. A further reported finding was that TCR beta sequences accurately predicted the HLA-A and HLA-B alleles for most subjects in the first cohort. In the study, 164 TCR beta chains were listed as associated with cytomegalovirus. This cohort had only TCR beta chains sequenced, and the lack of alpha or paired-chain data limited which features could be detected. Presence/absence analyses assumed roughly uniform sequencing depth across donors, an assumption that may not hold. When HLA alleles, especially DR and DQ, strongly co-occurred, attributing TCR associations to individual alleles was difficult. According to the authors, the approach could potentially be generalized to other disease states and immunological phenotypes. Because some donors lacked HLA typing at each locus, the association tests relied only on the typed subset. Some IMGT-functional V segments, including TRBV6-2 and TRBV6-3, could not be distinguished by the 87-base-pair reads and were therefore excluded. Most TCR sequences were observed very rarely across donors, whereas some public TCRs were present in many individuals. The only immune exposure information available for the cohort was CMV serostatus. In an earlier analysis of 587 of the donors, most TCR beta V segments appeared in productive rearrangements about 90% or about 30% of the time, broadly matching IMGT annotations. In a later analysis, several top co-occurrence clusters were reported to appear linked to parvovirus B19, influenza, CMV and Epstein-Barr virus. Linkage disequilibrium might explain the correlated functional status among segregating V segments, but an unknown experimental factor could not be ruled out. Most CMV-associated TCR beta chains appeared to be HLA-restricted in a later analysis, and the HLA associations seemed to be driven largely by CMV exposure.

In total, approximately 690 healthy bone marrow donors made up the cohort. All cohort members were sampled while nominally healthy, although unrecorded immune exposures were likely present. Of the approximately 620 cohort members, around 300 had a positive CMV serostatus and about 350 had a negative one, while no CMV serostatus was recorded for the donor. Each donor provided a peripheral blood sample, and peripheral blood mononuclear cells were used for TCR beta sequencing. The Qiagen DNeasy Blood Extraction Kit was used to extract genomic DNA from the blood cell samples. This clone was seen a handful of times. The target of this receptor is not known. No base quality information exists; no much larger clone differs at one position.

Sequencing used PBMCs. This TCR derives from a human donor in good health. The chain is assembled from TRBV18 and TRBJ1-2; TRBD1 lines up with 11 middle nucleotides. The DNA is TGTGCCAGCTCGCCGTCCCGGACAGGGGGCACCTATGGCTACACCTTC. This yields the protein CASSPSRTGGTYGYTF.